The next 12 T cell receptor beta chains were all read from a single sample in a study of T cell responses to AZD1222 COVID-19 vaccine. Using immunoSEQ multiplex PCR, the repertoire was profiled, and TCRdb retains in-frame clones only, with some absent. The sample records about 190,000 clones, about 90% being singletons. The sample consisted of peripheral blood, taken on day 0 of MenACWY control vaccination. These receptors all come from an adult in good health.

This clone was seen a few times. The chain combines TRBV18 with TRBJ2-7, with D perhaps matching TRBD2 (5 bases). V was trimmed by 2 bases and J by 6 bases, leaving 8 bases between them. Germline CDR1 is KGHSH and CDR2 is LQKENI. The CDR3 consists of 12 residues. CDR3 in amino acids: CASSPGEGEQYF. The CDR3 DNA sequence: TGTGCCAGCTCACCAGGCGAGGGCGAGCAGTACTTC.

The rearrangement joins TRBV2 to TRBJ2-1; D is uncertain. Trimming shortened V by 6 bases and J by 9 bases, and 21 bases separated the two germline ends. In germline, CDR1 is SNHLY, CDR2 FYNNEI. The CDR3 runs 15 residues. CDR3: CASRGALILQSEQFF. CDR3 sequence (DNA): TGTGCCAGCAGGGGCGCCCTAATTCTACAAAGTGAGCAGTTCTTC.

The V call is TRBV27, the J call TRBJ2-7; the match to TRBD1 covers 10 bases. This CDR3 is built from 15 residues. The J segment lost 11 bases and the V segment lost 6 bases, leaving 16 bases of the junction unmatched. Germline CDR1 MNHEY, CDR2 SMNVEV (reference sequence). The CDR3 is CASSLTPGTGAFEYF. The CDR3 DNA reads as TGTGCCAGCAGCCTAACCCCCGGGACAGGGGCTTTTGAGTACTTC.

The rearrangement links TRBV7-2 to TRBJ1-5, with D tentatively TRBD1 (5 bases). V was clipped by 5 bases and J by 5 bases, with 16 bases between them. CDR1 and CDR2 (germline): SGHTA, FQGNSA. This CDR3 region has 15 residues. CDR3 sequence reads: CASSAEGGDDQPQHF. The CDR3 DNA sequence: TGTGCCAGCAGCGCGGAGGGAGGGGACGATCAGCCCCAGCATTTT.

DNA of the CDR3: TGTGCCAGCAGCCCCCGGACTAGCGGGGGAGACGAGCAGTTCTTC. Protein: CASSPRTSGGDEQFF. This sequence joins TRBV4-2 and TRBJ2-1; TRBD2 matches at 13 bases. The CDR3 spans 15 residues. Germline V gene sequence: CDR1 LGHNA, CDR2 YNFKEQ. Trimming at V came to 4 bases and at J to 10 bases, leaving 7 bases not matched to a gene.

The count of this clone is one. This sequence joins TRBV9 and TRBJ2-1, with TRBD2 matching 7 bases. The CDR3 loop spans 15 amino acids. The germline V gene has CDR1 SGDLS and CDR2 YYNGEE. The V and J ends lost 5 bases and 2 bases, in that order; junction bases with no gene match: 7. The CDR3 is CASSISGETYNEQFF. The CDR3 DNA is TGTGCCAGCAGTATAAGCGGGGAGACCTACAATGAGCAGTTCTTC.

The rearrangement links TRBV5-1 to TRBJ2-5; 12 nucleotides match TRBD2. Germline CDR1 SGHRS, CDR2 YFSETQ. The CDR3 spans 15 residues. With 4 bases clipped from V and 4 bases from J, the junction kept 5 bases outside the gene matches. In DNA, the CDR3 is TGCGCCAGCAGCAACCCTAGCGGGAGGGGAGAGACCCAGTACTTC. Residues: CASSNPSGRGETQYF.

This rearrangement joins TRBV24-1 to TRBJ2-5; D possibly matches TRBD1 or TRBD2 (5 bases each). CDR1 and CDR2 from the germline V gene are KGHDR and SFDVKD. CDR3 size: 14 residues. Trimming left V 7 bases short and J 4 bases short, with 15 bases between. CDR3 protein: CATRDRDPRETQYF. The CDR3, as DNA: TGTGCCACCAGGGACCGGGACCCGAGAGAGACCCAGTACTTC.

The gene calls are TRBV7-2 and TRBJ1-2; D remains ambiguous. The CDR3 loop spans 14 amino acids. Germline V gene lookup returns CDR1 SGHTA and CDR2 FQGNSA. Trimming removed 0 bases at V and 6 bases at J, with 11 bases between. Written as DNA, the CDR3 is TGTGCCAGCAGCTTAGCTAGGGCCGGCGATGGCTACACCTTC. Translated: CASSLARAGDGYTF.

The CDR3 region has the DNA TGTGCCAGCAGATCGGCCCCGGTTAATCAGCCCCAGCATTTT. Protein product: CASRSAPVNQPQHF. The chain has TRBV28 and TRBJ1-5; D is undetermined. The CDR3 length is 14 residues. With 6 bases removed from V and 4 bases from J, the gap between germline ends came to 13 bases. The germline V gene has CDR1 MDHEN and CDR2 SYDVKM.

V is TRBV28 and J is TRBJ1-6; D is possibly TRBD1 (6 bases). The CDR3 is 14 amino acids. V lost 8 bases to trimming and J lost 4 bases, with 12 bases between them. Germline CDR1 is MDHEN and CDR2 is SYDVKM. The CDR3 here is CASLSGVYNSPLHF. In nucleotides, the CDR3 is TGTGCCAGCCTCTCAGGGGTATATAATTCACCCCTCCACTTT.

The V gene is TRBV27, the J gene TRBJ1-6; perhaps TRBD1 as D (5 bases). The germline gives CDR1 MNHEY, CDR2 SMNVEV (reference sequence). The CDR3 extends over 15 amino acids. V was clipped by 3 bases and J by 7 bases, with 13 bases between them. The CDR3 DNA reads TGTGCCAGCAGTTTTTCCGGGACGGGGAATTCACCCCTCCACTTT. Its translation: CASSFSGTGNSPLHF.